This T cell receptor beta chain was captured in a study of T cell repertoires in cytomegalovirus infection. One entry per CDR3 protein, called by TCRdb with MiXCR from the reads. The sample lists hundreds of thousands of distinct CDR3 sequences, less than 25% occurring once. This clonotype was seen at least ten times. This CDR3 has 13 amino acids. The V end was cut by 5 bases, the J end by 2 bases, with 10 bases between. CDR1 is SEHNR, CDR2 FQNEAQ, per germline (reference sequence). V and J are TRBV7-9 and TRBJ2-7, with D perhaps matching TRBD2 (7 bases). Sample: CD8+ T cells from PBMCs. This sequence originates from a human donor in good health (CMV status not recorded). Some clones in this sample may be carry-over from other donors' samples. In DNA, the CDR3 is TGTGCCAGCAGCGGGGGGGGGCCCTACGAGCAGTACTTC. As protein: CASSGGGPYEQYF. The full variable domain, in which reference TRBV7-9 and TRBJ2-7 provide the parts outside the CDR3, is DTGVSQNPRHKITKRGQNVTFRCDPISEHNRLYWYRQTLGQGPEFLTYFQNEAQLEKSRLLSDRFSAERPKGSFSTLEIQRTEQGDSAMYLCASSGGGPYEQYFGPGTRLTVT.